The clone carrying this TCR beta chain was observed once. The sample originates from a study of shared clonotypes between healthy human individuals. The wider study: A donor's plate count was three for CD4 naive and three for CD4 memory; CD8 naive had two and CD8 memory one.

Both subsets, CD45RA+ naive and CD45RA-negative memory, were split from the CD4+ cells. CDR1 and CDR2 (germline): MDHEN, SYDVKM. V gave up 7 bases and J gave up 2 bases, with 12 bases separating them. This CDR3 region has 13 residues. The test was conducted at deep level. Sequencing used immunoSEQ multiplex PCR; TCRdb keeps in-frame clones, though not all of them. This table holds around 1.5 million clones, under 99% found once. This TCR derives from a man younger than 45 in good health. V is TRBV28 and J is TRBJ2-7, with D perhaps TRBD2 (6 bases). Sequencing was done on a sample of naive CD4+ T cells sorted from blood. The subset here: CD45RA+ positively selected. Here the CDR3 reads CASMPSGPYEQYF. CDR3 DNA sequence: TGTGCCAGCATGCCCAGCGGGCCCTACGAGCAGTACTTC. Full variable domain (missing parts from reference TRBV28 and TRBJ2-7): DVKVTQSSRYLVKRTGEKVFLECVQDMDHENMFWYRQDPGLGLRLIYFSYDVKMKEKGDIPEGYSVSREKKERFSLILESASTNQTSMYLCASMPSGPYEQYFGPGTRLTVT.